The clone carrying this T cell receptor (beta chain) has a handful of counts. Its antigen remains unknown. This record belongs to a study of blood T cells in healthy people across ages. Overall study findings and caveats: Roughly linear declines in TCR beta diversity per million T cells occurred with age.

A second about 6 to 11 cycle PCR used barcoded and J-beta primers. TCRdb passed the 5' RACE reads through MiXCR, listing each CDR3 protein once. The sample lists 2 million or so distinct CDR3 sequences, around 50% occurring once. CDR1 SGHTA and CDR2 FQGNSA come from the germline V gene. The CDR3 has 17 amino acids. Trimming cost V 2 bases and J 4 bases, with 18 bases left between them. The genes are TRBV7-2 and TRBJ2-4; D is perhaps TRBD1 (5 bases). The sequenced material came from blood. This TCR came from a woman in her thirties or forties in good health. For the CDR3, the DNA is TGTGCCAGCAGCTTACTTTCCCTCGGGCAGGGTAAAAACATTCAGTACTTC. Translation: CASSLLSLGQGKNIQYF.